The subject of this entry is one TCR beta chain. It lacks a known antigen. No per-base quality is available; no much larger clone lies one base away. This sample was taken from a study of blood T cell repertoires in COVID-19 (dated by TCRdb to 2018 to 2020). Turning to the overall study: The collaborator samples originated in the United States, Italy and Spain and spanned the acute and convalescent phases of COVID-19. The prospective study material was composed of cDNA or gDNA derived from T cells, B-cell-depleted T cells, or PBMCs. Deeply sampled blood TCRbeta repertoires from subjects exposed to, actively infected with, or recovered from COVID-19 were included in the dataset. The repertoires were made available in a free public database intended to serve as a resource for research on the immune response to SARS-CoV-2. Samples came from the ongoing ImmuneRACE study (first 160 participants) plus 1,254 subjects from 6 global collaborators. Sample metadata almost always included a de-identified subject ID, COVID-19 status, age in years and sex. HLA class I and class II types, where available, came from metadata supplied by the sample provider rather than from assay-based typing. What the authors observed across the whole study: How much clinical and demographic metadata was included differed by source and by participant, and the metadata was provided uncurated.

At one collaborating source in Seattle, patients were enrolled during active infection and were followed longitudinally through the course of disease. The collaborating institutions used their own protocols to collect whole blood in K2EDTA tubes. Collaborator samples were shipped for TCRbeta analysis as frozen whole blood, isolated PBMCs, or DNA extracted from either sample type. Measured from the cysteine to the phenylalanine, the CDR3 is 17 residues long. Only CDR3 DNA remains: 51 bases, in frame from the first base. CDR1 and CDR2, looked up from the germline V gene, are SGHNT and YENEEA. Trimming takes 5 bases off V and 10 bases off J; junction bases not matched to a gene: 14. TCRbeta CDR3 regions were amplified from genomic DNA by means of the immunoSEQ Assay, a bias-controlled multiplex PCR. Regarding the original processing steps: The number of nucleated cells in each sample was estimated by amplification of reference gene primers within the assay. To quantify the absolute abundance of each unique TCRbeta CDR3 rearrangement, sequence reads were collapsed and filtered. For each sample, productive Simpson clonality was calculated as the square root of Simpson's diversity index across productive rearrangements. Drawn from immuneACCESS, this table holds only the in-frame rearrangements with V and J called that TCRdb kept. Clones are partly lost; checked studies trace under half to an unresolved V gene and leave the rest unexplained. That table gives V, J and clone size, and the DNA gave D and trimming. In all, the sample holds about 170,000 clones, and 85% to 90% of those were seen once. Approximately 11% of the sample rests with the top ten.

Recombination connected TRBV11-3 to TRBJ1-6; the central 10 bases match TRBD1. The sequence came from a woman between 55 and 75 years old with COVID-19, enrolled during active disease. The specimen was peripheral blood. The CDR3: CASSHLSNRDRGSPLHF. The sequenced DNA is TGTGCCAGCAGCCATCTAAGTAACCGGGACAGGGGATCACCCCTCCACTTT.